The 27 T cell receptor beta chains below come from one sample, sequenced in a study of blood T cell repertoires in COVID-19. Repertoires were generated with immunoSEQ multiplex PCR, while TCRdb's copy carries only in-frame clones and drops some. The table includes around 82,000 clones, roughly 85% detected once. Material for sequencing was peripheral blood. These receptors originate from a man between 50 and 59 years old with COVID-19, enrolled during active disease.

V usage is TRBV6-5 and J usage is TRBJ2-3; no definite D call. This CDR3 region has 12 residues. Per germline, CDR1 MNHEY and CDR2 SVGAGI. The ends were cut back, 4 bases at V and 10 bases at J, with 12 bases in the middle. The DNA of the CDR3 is TGTGCCAGCAGTTTATATTCAGGCCCGCAGTATTTT. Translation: CASSLYSGPQYF.

This chain's CDR3 is CASKDMGGNQPQHF. The CDR3 region has the DNA TGTGCCAGCAAGGACATGGGCGGCAATCAGCCCCAGCATTTT. This chain uses TRBV2 with TRBJ1-5, with a tentative D call TRBD1 (5 bases). The CDR3 has 14 amino acids. The germline CDR1 and CDR2 sequences are SNHLY and FYNNEI. V lost 7 bases and J 2 bases, leaving 12 bases between the germline ends.

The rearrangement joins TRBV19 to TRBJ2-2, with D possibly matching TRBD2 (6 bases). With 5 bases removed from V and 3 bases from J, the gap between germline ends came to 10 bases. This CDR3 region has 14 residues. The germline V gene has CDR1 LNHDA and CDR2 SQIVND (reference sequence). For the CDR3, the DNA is TGTGCCAGTAGTCAACCGGGGGACACCGGGGAGCTGTTTTTT. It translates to CASSQPGDTGELFF.

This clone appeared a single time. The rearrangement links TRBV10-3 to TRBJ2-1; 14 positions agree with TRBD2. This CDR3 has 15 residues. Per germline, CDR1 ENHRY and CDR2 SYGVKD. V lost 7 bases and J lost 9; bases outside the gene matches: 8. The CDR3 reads CAINEGLAGAGEQFF. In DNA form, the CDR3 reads TGTGCCATCAACGAGGGACTAGCGGGAGCCGGTGAGCAGTTCTTC.

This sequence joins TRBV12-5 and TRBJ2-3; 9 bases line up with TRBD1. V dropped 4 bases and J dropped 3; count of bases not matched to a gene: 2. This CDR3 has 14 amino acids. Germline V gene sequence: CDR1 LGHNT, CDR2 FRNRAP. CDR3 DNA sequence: TGTGCTAGTGGTTCAGGACAGGGGACAGATACGCAGTATTTT. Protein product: CASGSGQGTDTQYF. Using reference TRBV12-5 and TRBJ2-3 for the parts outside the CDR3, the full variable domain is DARVTQTPRHKVTEMGQEVTMRCQPILGHNTVFWYRQTMMQGLELLAYFRNRAPLDDSGMPKDRFSAEMPDATLATLKIQPSEPRDSAVYFCASGSGQGTDTQYFGPGTRLTVL.

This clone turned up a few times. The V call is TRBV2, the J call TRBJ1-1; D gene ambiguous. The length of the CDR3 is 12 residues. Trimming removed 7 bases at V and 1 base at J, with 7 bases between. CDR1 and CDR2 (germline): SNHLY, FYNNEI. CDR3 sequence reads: CASILWNTEAFF. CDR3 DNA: TGTGCCAGCATTCTCTGGAACACTGAAGCTTTCTTT.

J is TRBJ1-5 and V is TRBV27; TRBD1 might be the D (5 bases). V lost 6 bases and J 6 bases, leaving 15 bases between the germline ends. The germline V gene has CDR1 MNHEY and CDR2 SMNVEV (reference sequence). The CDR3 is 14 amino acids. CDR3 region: CASRSTGRAQPQHF. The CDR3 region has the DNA TGTGCCAGCAGATCCACAGGCCGAGCTCAGCCCCAGCATTTT.

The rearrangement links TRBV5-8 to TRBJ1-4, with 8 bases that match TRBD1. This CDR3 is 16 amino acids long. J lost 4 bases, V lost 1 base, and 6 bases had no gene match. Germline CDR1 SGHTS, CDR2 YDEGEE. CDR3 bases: TGTGCCAGCAGCTTGCGCCAGGGGGCGATTAATGAAAAACTGTTTTTT. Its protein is CASSLRQGAINEKLFF.

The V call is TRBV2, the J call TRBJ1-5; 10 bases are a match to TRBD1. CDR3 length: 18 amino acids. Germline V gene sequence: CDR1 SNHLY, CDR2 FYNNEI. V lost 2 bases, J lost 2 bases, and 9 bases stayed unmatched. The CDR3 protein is CASSEWDRGGNGNQPQHF. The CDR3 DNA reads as TGTGCCAGCAGTGAATGGGACAGGGGAGGCAATGGCAATCAGCCCCAGCATTTT. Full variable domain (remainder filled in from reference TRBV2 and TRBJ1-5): EPEVTQTPSHQVTQMGQEVILRCVPISNHLYFYWYRQILGQKVEFLVSFYNNEISEKSEIFDDQFSVERPDGSNFTLKIRSTKLEDSAMYFCASSEWDRGGNGNQPQHFGDGTRLSIL.

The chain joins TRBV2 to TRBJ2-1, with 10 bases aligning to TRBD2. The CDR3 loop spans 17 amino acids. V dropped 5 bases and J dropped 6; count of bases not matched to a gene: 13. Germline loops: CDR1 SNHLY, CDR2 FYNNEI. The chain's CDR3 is CASSYLLSSGRANEQFF. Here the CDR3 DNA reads TGTGCCAGCAGTTACCTTCTTTCCAGCGGGAGGGCCAATGAGCAGTTCTTC.

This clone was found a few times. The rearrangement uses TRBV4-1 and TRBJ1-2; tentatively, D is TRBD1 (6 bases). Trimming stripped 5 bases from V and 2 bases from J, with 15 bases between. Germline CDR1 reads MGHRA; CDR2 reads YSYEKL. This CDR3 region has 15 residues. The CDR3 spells CASSSETGRNYGYTF. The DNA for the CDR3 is TGCGCCAGCAGCTCAGAGACAGGACGAAACTATGGCTACACCTTC.

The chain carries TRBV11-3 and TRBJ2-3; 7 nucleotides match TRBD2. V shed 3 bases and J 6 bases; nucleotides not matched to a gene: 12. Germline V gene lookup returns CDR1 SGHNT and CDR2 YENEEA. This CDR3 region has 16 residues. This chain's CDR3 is CASSFARPFGGDTQYF. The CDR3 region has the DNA TGTGCCAGCAGCTTCGCTAGGCCATTCGGGGGGGATACGCAGTATTTT.

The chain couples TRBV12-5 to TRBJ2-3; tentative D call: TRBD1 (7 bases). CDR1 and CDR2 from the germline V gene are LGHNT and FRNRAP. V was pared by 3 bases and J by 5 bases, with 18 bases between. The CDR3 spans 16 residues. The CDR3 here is CASGFAAGGPEDTQYF. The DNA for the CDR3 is TGTGCTAGTGGTTTCGCGGCAGGGGGGCCCGAAGATACGCAGTATTTT. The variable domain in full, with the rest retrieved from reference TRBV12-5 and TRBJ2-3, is DARVTQTPRHKVTEMGQEVTMRCQPILGHNTVFWYRQTMMQGLELLAYFRNRAPLDDSGMPKDRFSAEMPDATLATLKIQPSEPRDSAVYFCASGFAAGGPEDTQYFGPGTRLTVL.

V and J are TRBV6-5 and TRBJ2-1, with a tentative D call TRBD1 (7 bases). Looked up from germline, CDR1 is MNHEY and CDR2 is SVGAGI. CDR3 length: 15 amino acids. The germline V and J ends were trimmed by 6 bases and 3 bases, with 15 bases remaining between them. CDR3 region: CASSDREDGYNEQFF. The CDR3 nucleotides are TGTGCCAGCAGCGACAGGGAGGACGGCTACAATGAGCAGTTCTTC.

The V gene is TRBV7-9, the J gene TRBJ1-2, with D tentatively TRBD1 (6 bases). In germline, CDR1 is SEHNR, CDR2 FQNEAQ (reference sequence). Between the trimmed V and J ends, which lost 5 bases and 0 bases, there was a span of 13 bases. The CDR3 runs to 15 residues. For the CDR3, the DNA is TGTGCCAGCAGCCCTTACAGGGCCTCTAACTATGGCTACACCTTC. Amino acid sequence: CASSPYRASNYGYTF. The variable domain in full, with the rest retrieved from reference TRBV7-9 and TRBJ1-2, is DTGVSQNPRHKITKRGQNVTFRCDPISEHNRLYWYRQTLGQGPEFLTYFQNEAQLEKSRLLSDRFSAERPKGSFSTLEIQRTEQGDSAMYLCASSPYRASNYGYTFGSGTRLTVV.

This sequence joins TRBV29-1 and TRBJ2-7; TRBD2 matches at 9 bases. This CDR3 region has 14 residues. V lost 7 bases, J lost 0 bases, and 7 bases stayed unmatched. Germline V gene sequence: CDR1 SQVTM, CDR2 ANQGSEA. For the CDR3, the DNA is TGCAGCGCACGACTAGCGGACCTCTCCTACGAGCAGTACTTC. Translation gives CSARLADLSYEQYF.

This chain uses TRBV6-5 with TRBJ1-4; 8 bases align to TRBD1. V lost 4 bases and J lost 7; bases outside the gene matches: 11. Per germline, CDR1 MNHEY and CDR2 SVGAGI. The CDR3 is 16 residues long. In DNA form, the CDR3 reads TGTGCCAGCAGTTGCGCTGGCGGACAGGGCTGTGAAAAACTGTTTTTT. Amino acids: CASSCAGGQGCEKLFF.

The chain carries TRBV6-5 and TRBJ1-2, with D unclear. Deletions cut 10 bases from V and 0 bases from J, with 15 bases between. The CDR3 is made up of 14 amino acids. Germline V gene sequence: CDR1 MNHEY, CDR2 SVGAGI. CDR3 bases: TGTGCCACGATATATTCTATAGCTAACTATGGCTACACCTTC. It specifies CATIYSIANYGYTF.

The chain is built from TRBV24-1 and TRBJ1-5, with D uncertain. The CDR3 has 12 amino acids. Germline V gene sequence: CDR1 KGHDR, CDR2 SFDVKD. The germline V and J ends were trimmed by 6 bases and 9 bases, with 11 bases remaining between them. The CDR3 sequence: CATSSGTRPQHF. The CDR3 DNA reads TGTGCCACCAGTTCAGGAACACGGCCCCAGCATTTT.

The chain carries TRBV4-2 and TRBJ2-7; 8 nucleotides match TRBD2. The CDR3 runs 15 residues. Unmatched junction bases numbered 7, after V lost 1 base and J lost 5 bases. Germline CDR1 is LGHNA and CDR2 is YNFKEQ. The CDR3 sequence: CASSQGLALSNEQYF. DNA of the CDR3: TGTGCCAGCAGCCAAGGACTAGCGCTTTCGAACGAGCAGTACTTC.

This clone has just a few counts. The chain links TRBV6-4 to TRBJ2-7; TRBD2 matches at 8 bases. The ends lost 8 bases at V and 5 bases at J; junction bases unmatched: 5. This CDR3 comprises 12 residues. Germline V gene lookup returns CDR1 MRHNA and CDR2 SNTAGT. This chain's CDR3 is CASAGGVHEQYF. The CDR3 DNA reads TGTGCCAGCGCCGGGGGGGTCCACGAGCAGTACTTC.

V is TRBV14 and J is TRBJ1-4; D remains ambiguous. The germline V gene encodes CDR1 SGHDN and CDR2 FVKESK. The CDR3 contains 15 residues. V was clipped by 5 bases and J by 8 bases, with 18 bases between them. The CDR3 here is CASSTPGPGKEKLFF. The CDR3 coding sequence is TGTGCCAGCAGCACTCCGGGCCCGGGAAAGGAAAAACTGTTTTTT. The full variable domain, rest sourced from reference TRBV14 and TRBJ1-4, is EAGVTQFPSHSVIEKGQTVTLRCDPISGHDNLYWYRRVMGKEIKFLLHFVKESKQDESGMPNNRFLAERTGGTYSTLKVQPAELEDSGVYFCASSTPGPGKEKLFFGSGTQLSVL.

CDR3 amino acids: CASSLRREIQETQYF. The CDR3 region has the DNA TGTGCCAGCAGCTTGCGTCGGGAGATTCAAGAGACCCAGTACTTC. The chain carries TRBV7-9 and TRBJ2-5; perhaps TRBD2 as D (6 bases). This CDR3 has 15 amino acids. Trimming pared 3 bases from V and 2 bases from J, leaving 13 bases between. Germline CDR1 is SEHNR and CDR2 is FQNEAQ (reference sequence).

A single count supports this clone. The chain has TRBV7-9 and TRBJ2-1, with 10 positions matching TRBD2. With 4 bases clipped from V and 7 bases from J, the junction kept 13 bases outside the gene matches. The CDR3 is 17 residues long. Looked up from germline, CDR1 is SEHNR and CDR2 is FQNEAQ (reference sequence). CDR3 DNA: TGTGCCAGCAGCTCACCTCGGAGTGTTAGCGGGGGGAATGAGCAGTTCTTC. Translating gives CASSSPRSVSGGNEQFF.

This CDR3 is CASSRQTLNYGYTF. The DNA for the CDR3 is TGTGCCAGCAGTCGACAGACGCTTAACTATGGCTACACCTTC. The V and J genes are TRBV2 and TRBJ1-2, with D possibly being TRBD1 (5 bases). The V end was cut by 5 bases, the J end by 1 base, with 11 bases between. Germline V gene sequence: CDR1 SNHLY, CDR2 FYNNEI. The CDR3 length is 14 residues. Together with reference TRBV2 and TRBJ1-2, the CDR3 gives the full variable domain: EPEVTQTPSHQVTQMGQEVILRCVPISNHLYFYWYRQILGQKVEFLVSFYNNEISEKSEIFDDQFSVERPDGSNFTLKIRSTKLEDSAMYFCASSRQTLNYGYTFGSGTRLTVV.

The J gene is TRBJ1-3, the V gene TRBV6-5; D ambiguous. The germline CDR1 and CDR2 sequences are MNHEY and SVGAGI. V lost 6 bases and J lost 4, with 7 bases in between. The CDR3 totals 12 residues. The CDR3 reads CASSGVGNTIYF. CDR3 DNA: TGTGCCAGCAGCGGGGTCGGAAACACCATATATTTT.

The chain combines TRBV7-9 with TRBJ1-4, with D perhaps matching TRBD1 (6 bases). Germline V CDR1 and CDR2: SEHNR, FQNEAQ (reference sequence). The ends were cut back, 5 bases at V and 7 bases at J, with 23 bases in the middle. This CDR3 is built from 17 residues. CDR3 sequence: CASSNRGEGTLSEKLFF. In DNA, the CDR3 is TGTGCCAGCAGCAACCGCGGGGAGGGGACATTAAGTGAAAAACTGTTTTTT.